This passage covers 19 T cell receptor beta chains from one sample sequenced in a study of OX40 agonist ivuxolimab in advanced cancers. Sequencing used immunoSEQ multiplex PCR; TCRdb keeps in-frame clones, though not all of them. The sample lists some 78,000 clones; around nine tenths were seen once. Sequencing was performed on CD4+ or CD8+ T cells sorted from blood, taken in a trial of the OX40 agonist ivuxolimab. The origin of the receptors is an adult with an advanced solid tumor such as melanoma, head and neck, liver or kidney cancer.

V and J are TRBV4-1 and TRBJ1-2; tentative D call: TRBD1 (5 bases). The V end was cut by 4 bases, the J end by 7 bases, with 10 bases between. Germline-derived CDR1 and CDR2 are MGHRA and YSYEKL. The CDR3 is made up of 12 amino acids. The CDR3 DNA sequence: TGCGCCAGCAGCCCAGCCGGGGGTGGCTACACCTTC. Residues: CASSPAGGGYTF.

This clone was found once. The chain employs TRBV6-5 and TRBJ1-5; the D gene is possibly TRBD1 (6 bases). CDR3 length: 12 amino acids. CDR1 and CDR2 from the germline V gene are MNHEY and SVGAGI. Trimming took 8 bases from V and 8 from J, leaving 13 bases between them. The CDR3, as DNA: TGTGCCAGCGGGGGGCAATGGGAGCCCCAGCATTTT. Its translation: CASGGQWEPQHF.

This chain connects TRBV14 to TRBJ1-4; 8 positions agree with TRBD1. Looked up from germline, CDR1 is SGHDN and CDR2 is FVKESK. With V trimmed by 5 bases and J by 4 bases, 6 bases remained unmatched. The CDR3 sequence is 15 residues long. The CDR3 sequence: CASSVGTGYNEKLFF. DNA for the CDR3: TGTGCCAGCAGCGTGGGGACAGGCTATAATGAAAAACTGTTTTTT.

The gene calls are TRBV7-2 and TRBJ1-1; maybe TRBD1 (6 bases). The CDR3 consists of 13 residues. Germline V gene sequence: CDR1 SGHTA, CDR2 FQGNSA. With 11 bases removed from V and 9 bases from J, the gap between germline ends came to 22 bases. This CDR3 is CASHPGTTSKAFF. In nucleotides, the CDR3 is TGTGCCTCACACCCCGGGACAACGAGTAAAGCTTTCTTT.

This rearrangement joins TRBV7-8 to TRBJ2-3, with TRBD2 as a possible D gene (7 bases). Trimming took off 4 bases at V and 5 bases at J, with 25 bases between the two ends. The V gene's germline CDR1 is SGHVS and CDR2 FQNEAQ. This CDR3 comprises 18 residues. DNA of the CDR3: TGTGCCAGCAGCTCCACCCTAGAGGAGTGGGGGGGCCGAGATACGCAGTATTTT. This encodes CASSSTLEEWGGRDTQYF.

The chain recombines TRBV18 with TRBJ2-7; D is ambiguous. CDR1 is KGHSH, CDR2 LQKENI, per germline. The V end was cut by 6 bases, the J end by 3 bases, with 9 bases between. This CDR3 is built from 12 residues. CDR3 in amino acids: CASSPQDYEQYF. Written as DNA, the CDR3 is TGTGCCAGCTCCCCTCAAGACTACGAGCAGTACTTC.

Here the CDR3 DNA reads TGTGCCAGCAGTGAAGAGGGCGGGGGCACCGGGGAGCTGTTTTTT. Translation: CASSEEGGGTGELFF. This chain connects TRBV2 to TRBJ2-2, with 7 positions matching TRBD2. The germline CDR1 and CDR2 sequences are SNHLY and FYNNEI. The CDR3 is 15 amino acids. V shed 1 base and J 4 bases; nucleotides not matched to a gene: 3.

This chain joins TRBV6-1 and TRBJ1-5; D is possibly TRBD1 (6 bases). CDR1 is MNHNS, CDR2 SASEGT, per germline. The V end lost 6 bases, the J end lost 0 bases, and 12 bases lay between the germline ends. CDR3 size: 15 residues. The CDR3 sequence: CASRTGQYSNQPQHF. DNA for the CDR3: TGTGCCAGCAGAACCGGACAGTATAGCAATCAGCCCCAGCATTTT.

The gene calls are TRBV6-1 and TRBJ1-6; 8 positions agree with TRBD1. Germline CDR1 MNHNS, CDR2 SASEGT. The junction had 0 bases not matched to a gene; V was cut back by 3 bases and J by 2 bases. This CDR3 spans 15 amino acids. The DNA for the CDR3 is TGTGCCAGCAGTGAGGGACAGGCCTATAATTCACCCCTCCACTTT. This gives the protein CASSEGQAYNSPLHF.

V gene TRBV29-1 combines with J gene TRBJ1-1, with TRBD1 as a possible D gene (5 bases). Germline CDR1 reads SQVTM; CDR2 reads ANQGSEA. Trimming pared 6 bases from V and 4 bases from J, leaving 15 bases between. The CDR3 is made up of 13 amino acids. CDR3 sequence reads: CSVSGGDRTEAFF. CDR3 DNA sequence: TGCAGCGTCAGCGGGGGGGATCGCACTGAAGCTTTCTTT.

Details on this clone: Other DNA sequences of this sample code for an identical CDR3. The chain has TRBV5-1 and TRBJ1-5; D possibly corresponds to TRBD1 (5 bases). Per germline, CDR1 SGHRS and CDR2 YFSETQ. Trimming stripped 0 bases from V and 3 bases from J, with 7 bases between. CDR3 length: 14 residues. The CDR3 loop is CASSLGQNNQPQHF. CDR3 nucleotide sequence: TGCGCCAGCAGCTTGGGACAGAACAATCAGCCCCAGCATTTT. Based on the CDR3 plus reference TRBV5-1 and TRBJ1-5, the full variable domain is KAGVTQTPRYLIKTRGQQVTLSCSPISGHRSVSWYQQTPGQGLQFLFEYFSETQRNKGNFPGRFSGRQFSNSRSEMNVSTLELGDSALYLCASSLGQNNQPQHFGDGTRLSIL.

This chain joins TRBV7-3 and TRBJ2-7; the D gene is possibly TRBD1 (6 bases). V was cut by 3 bases and J by 2 bases, with 8 bases left in between. CDR3 size: 13 residues. Germline CDR1 reads SGHTA; CDR2 reads FQGTGA. The CDR3: CASSLTGPYEQYF. The CDR3 nucleotides are TGTGCCAGCAGCTTGACAGGACCCTACGAGCAGTACTTC.

This chain connects TRBV18 to TRBJ2-3; perhaps TRBD2 as D (7 bases). Per germline, CDR1 KGHSH and CDR2 LQKENI. The CDR3 has 15 residues. Trimming shortened V by 8 bases and J by 2 bases, and 17 bases separated the two germline ends. The CDR3 spells CASAHRGANTDTQYF. DNA of the CDR3: TGTGCCAGCGCCCACCGGGGGGCGAACACAGATACGCAGTATTTT.

The table lists this clone with a count of one. The V call is TRBV28, the J call TRBJ1-4; 7 bases are shared with TRBD1. CDR3 length: 15 residues. The germline V gene has CDR1 MDHEN and CDR2 SYDVKM. V shed 4 bases and J 5 bases; nucleotides not matched to a gene: 7. CDR3 residues: CASSWGVQGNEKLFF. The CDR3 DNA reads as TGTGCCAGCAGTTGGGGGGTACAGGGGAATGAAAAACTGTTTTTT.

This chain connects TRBV5-8 to TRBJ1-4, with D uncertain. Trimming stripped 7 bases from V and 6 bases from J, with 10 bases between. Per germline, CDR1 SGHTS and CDR2 YDEGEE. The CDR3 sequence is 12 residues long. The CDR3 spells CASPLYDEKLFF. CDR3 DNA sequence: TGTGCCAGCCCCCTCTATGATGAAAAACTGTTTTTT. The full variable domain, completed using reference TRBV5-8 and TRBJ1-4, is EAGVTQSPTHLIKTRGQQATLRCSPISGHTSVYWYQQALGLGLQFLLWYDEGEERNRGNFPPRFSGRQFPNYSSELNVNALELEDSALYLCASPLYDEKLFFGSGTQLSVL.

This chain connects TRBV7-3 to TRBJ2-7; the D gene is possibly TRBD1 (6 bases). V was clipped by 2 bases and J by 12 bases, with 23 bases between them. This CDR3 contains 15 residues. Germline V lookup: CDR1 SGHTA, CDR2 FQGTGA. CDR3 DNA sequence: TGTGCCAGCAGCTTAGGCGGACAGAGGCCTGGCGGGTTGTACTTC. Its protein product is CASSLGGQRPGGLYF.

The rearrangement uses TRBV2 and TRBJ2-6, with a tentative D call TRBD1 (5 bases). From germline, CDR1 is SNHLY and CDR2 FYNNEI. The CDR3 runs 17 residues. V lost 9 bases to trimming and J lost 0 bases, with 18 bases between them. The CDR3 nucleotides read TGTGCCAGTTCCCAGGGCCTCATTTACTCTGGGGCCAACGTCCTGACTTTC. Residues: CASSQGLIYSGANVLTF.

The chain has TRBV11-2 and TRBJ2-1; TRBD1 or TRBD2 may be the D gene (6 bases each). Germline CDR1 and CDR2: SGHAT and FQNNGV. There are 14 residues in the CDR3. Trimming removed 1 base at V and 12 bases at J, with 16 bases between. This chain's CDR3 is CASSLAGALGGQFF. Written as DNA, the CDR3 is TGTGCCAGCAGCTTAGCGGGGGCCCTTGGGGGGCAGTTCTTC.

The chain links TRBV28 to TRBJ2-5; 8 nucleotides agree with TRBD2. V dropped 7 bases and J dropped 2; count of bases not matched to a gene: 0. Germline V gene data show CDR1 as MDHEN and CDR2 as SYDVKM. CDR3 size: 12 residues. The CDR3 loop reads CASTSGQETQYF. In DNA, the CDR3 is TGTGCCAGCACTAGCGGGCAAGAGACCCAGTACTTC.